Here is one T cell receptor beta chain with its context. The data were taken from a study of technical replicates of blood from a handful of donors. Repertoires were generated with immunoSEQ multiplex PCR, while TCRdb's copy carries only in-frame clones and drops some. This sample carries fewer than 90,000 clones, roughly 93% of them seen once, and the ten largest clones take about 0.23%. The CDR3 spans 16 residues. The V and J genes are TRBV21-1 and TRBJ2-3; the table names TRBD1, a call not compared with the DNA. TRBV21-1 is termed a pseudogene. This clonotype was obtained from a human donor in good health. Sequenced material: T cells isolated from PBMCs. CDR3: CASSKTQGASTDTQYF. DNA of the CDR3: TGTGCCAGCAGCAAAACGCAGGGGGCTAGCACAGATACGCAGTATTTT.